This T cell receptor (beta chain) stems from a study of cytomegalovirus exposure and HLA in healthy donors. Study overall: A prior study identified 120 million or so unique TCR beta sequences from 200 million or so T cells. Among the approximately 400 genotyped donors, approximately 81% were placed in the Caucasian-associated ancestry cluster. Whole-study results and caveats: Listed as cytomegalovirus-associated were 150 to 200 TCR beta chains. No immune exposure information besides CMV serostatus was available.

CDR3 length: 15 amino acids. Per the germline V gene, CDR1 is MNHNY and CDR2 is SVGAGI (reference sequence). The J segment lost 7 bases and the V segment lost 0 bases, leaving 6 bases of the junction unmatched. The study ran its PCR with 60 Vbeta and 13 Jbeta primers. Here immunoSEQ multiplex PCR was the method, and the copy in TCRdb shows in-frame clones only, minus some. In the table there are fewer than 120,000 clones, 60% to 85% of which are singletons. About this clone: Antigen unknown.

The source material was PBMCs. The genes are TRBV6-6 and TRBJ2-3, with 8 bases fitting TRBD1. The sequence derives from a woman in her 30s in good health and CMV-seronegative. The CDR3 nucleotides read TGTGCCAGCAGTTACTCTACAGGGGGGTTGAATACGCAGTATTTT. Protein sequence: CASSYSTGGLNTQYF.